Described below is a single T cell receptor (beta chain) sequence and its context. Germline V gene data show CDR1 as SGDLS and CDR2 as YYNGEE. Deletions cut 1 base from V and 3 bases from J, with 10 bases between. The length of the CDR3 is 14 residues. Method: immunoSEQ multiplex PCR; TCRdb's copy keeps in-frame clones and lacks some. The sample records 150,000 to 200,000 clones, more than 85% being singletons. The data originate from a study of control samples from healthy donors and cancer patients. Source material: blood. The chain has TRBV9 and TRBJ1-2, with D perhaps matching TRBD1 (6 bases). This receptor was taken from a woman between 35 and 50 years old in good health. The CDR3 sequence is CASSVWGHHYGYTF. The CDR3 bases are TGTGCCAGCAGCGTATGGGGACACCACTATGGCTACACCTTC.